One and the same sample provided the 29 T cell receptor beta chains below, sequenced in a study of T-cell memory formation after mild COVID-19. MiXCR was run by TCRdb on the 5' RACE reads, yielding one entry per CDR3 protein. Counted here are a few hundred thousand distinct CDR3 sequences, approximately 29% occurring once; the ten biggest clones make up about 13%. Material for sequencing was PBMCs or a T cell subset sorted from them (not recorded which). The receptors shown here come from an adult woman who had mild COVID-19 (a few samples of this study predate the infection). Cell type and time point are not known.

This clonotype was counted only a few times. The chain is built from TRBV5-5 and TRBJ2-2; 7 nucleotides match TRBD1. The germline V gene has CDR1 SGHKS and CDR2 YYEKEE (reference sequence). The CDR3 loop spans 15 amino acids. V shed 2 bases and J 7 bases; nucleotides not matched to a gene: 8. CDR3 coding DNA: TGTGCCAGCAGCTTTTGGACAGGTTTAGGCGGGGAGCTGTTTTTT. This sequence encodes CASSFWTGLGGELFF.

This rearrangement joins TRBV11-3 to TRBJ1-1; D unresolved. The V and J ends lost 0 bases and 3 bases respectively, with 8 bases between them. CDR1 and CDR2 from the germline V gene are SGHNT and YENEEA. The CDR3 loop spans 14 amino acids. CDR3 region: CASSLDGPDTEAFF. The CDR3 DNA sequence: TGTGCCAGCAGCTTAGATGGTCCCGACACTGAAGCTTTCTTT.

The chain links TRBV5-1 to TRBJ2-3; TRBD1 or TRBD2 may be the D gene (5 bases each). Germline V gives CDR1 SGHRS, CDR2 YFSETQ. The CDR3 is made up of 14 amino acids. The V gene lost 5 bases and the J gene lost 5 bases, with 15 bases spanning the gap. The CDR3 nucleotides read TGCGCCAGCAGGGAGAGGGGCTCAGGAGATACGCAGTATTTT. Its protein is CASRERGSGDTQYF. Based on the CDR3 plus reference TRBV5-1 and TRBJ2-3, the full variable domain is KAGVTQTPRYLIKTRGQQVTLSCSPISGHRSVSWYQQTPGQGLQFLFEYFSETQRNKGNFPGRFSGRQFSNSRSEMNVSTLELGDSALYLCASRERGSGDTQYFGPGTRLTVL.

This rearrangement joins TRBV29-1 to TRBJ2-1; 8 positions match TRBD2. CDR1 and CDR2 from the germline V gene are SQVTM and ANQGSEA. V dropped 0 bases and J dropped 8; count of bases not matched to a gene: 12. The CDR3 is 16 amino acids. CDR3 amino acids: CSVEDLAGGRVYEQFF. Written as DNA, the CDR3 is TGCAGCGTTGAAGATCTGGCGGGAGGCAGGGTATATGAGCAGTTCTTC.

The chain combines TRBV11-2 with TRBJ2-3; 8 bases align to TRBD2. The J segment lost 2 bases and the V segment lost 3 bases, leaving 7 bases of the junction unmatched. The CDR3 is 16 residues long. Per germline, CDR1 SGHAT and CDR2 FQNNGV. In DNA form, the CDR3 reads TGTGCCAGCAGCTTTCTGGGACTAGACCCCACAGATACGCAGTATTTT. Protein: CASSFLGLDPTDTQYF.

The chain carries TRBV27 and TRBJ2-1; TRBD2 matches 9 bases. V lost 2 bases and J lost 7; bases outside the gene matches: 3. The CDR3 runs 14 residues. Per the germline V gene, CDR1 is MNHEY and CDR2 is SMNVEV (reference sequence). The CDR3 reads CASSLGGGENEQFF. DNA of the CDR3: TGTGCCAGCAGTTTAGGCGGGGGGGAGAATGAGCAGTTCTTC.

CDR3 protein: CASSSHWTSGETQYF. The CDR3 region has the DNA TGTGCCAGCAGCTCACACTGGACTAGCGGAGAGACCCAGTACTTC. This chain links TRBV11-3 with TRBJ2-5; 10 nucleotides agree with TRBD2. The CDR3 length is 15 residues. Germline assignment: CDR1 SGHNT and CDR2 YENEEA. V shed 4 bases, J shed 4 bases, and the junction held 6 bases outside the gene matches. The whole variable domain, filled in from reference TRBV11-3 and TRBJ2-5, reads EAGVVQSPRYKIIEKKQPVAFWCNPISGHNTLYWYLQNLGQGPELLIRYENEEAVDDSQLPKDRFSAERLKGVDSTLKIQPAELGDSAVYLCASSSHWTSGETQYFGPGTRLLVL.

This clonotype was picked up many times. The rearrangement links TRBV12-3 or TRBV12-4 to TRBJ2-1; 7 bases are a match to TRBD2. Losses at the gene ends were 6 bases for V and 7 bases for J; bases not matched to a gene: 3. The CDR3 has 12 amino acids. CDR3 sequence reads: CASSLGGNEQFF. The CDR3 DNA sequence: TGTGCCAGCAGCTTGGGGGGGAATGAGCAGTTCTTC.

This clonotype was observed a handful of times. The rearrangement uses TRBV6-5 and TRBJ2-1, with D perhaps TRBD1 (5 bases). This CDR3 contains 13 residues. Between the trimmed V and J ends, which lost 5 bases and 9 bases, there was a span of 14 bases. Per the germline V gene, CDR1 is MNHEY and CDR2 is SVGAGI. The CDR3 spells CASSLPMGPEQFF. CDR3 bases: TGTGCCAGCAGTCTCCCGATGGGGCCTGAGCAGTTCTTC.

The CDR3 DNA is TGCGCCAGCAGCTTGGGGGCTACCGGGGTGTCCTACAATGAGCAGTTCTTC. Amino acid sequence: CASSLGATGVSYNEQFF. The rearrangement links TRBV5-1 to TRBJ2-1; D might be TRBD2 (5 bases). This CDR3 is 17 amino acids long. Trimming took off 0 bases at V and 1 base at J, with 14 bases between the two ends. The germline V gene encodes CDR1 SGHRS and CDR2 YFSETQ.

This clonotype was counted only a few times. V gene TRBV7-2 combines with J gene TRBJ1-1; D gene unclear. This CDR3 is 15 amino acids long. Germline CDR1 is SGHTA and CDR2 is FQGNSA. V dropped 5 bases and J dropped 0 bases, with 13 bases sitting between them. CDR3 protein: CASSPPRQVNTEAFF. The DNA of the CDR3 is TGTGCCAGCAGCCCCCCCCGGCAGGTGAACACTGAAGCTTTCTTT. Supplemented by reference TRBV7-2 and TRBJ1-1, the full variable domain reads GAGVSQSPSNKVTEKGKDVELRCDPISGHTALYWYRQSLGQGLEFLIYFQGNSAPDKSGLPSDRFSAERTGGSVSTLTIQRTQQEDSAVYLCASSPPRQVNTEAFFGQGTRLTVV.

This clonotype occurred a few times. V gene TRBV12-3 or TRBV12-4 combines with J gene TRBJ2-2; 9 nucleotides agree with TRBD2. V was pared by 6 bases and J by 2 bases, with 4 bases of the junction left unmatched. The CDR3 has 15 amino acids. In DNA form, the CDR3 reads TGTGCCAGCAGCCGACTAGCGGAAAACACCGGGGAGCTGTTTTTT. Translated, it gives CASSRLAENTGELFF.

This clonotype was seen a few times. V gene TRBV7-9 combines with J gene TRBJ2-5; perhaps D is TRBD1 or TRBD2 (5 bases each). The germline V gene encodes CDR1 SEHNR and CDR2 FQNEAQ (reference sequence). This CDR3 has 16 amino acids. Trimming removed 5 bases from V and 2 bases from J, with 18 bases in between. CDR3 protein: CASSPRGPRVQETQYF. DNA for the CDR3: TGTGCCAGCAGCCCACGGGGACCGCGCGTGCAAGAGACCCAGTACTTC.

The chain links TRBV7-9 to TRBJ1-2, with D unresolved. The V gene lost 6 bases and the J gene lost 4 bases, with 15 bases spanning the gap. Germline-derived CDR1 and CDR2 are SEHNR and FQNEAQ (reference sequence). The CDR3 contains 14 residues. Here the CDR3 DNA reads TGTGCCAGCAGTTCCCACGAACCGATCTATGGCTACACCTTC. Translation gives CASSSHEPIYGYTF.

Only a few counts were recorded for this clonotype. CDR3 region: CAISTGTSGTYNEQFF. The DNA of the CDR3 is TGTGCCATCAGTACCGGGACTAGCGGTACCTACAATGAGCAGTTCTTC. V gene TRBV10-3 combines with J gene TRBJ2-1; TRBD2 matches at 11 bases. Germline CDR1 and CDR2: ENHRY and SYGVKD. This CDR3 is 16 amino acids long. The V gene end was trimmed by 5 bases and the J gene end by 2 bases; junction bases not matched to a gene: 5.

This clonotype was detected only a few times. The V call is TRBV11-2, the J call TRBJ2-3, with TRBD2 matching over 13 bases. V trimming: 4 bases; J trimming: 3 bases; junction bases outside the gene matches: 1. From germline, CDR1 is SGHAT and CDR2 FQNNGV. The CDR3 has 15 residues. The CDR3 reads CASSWTSGSTDTQYF. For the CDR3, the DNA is TGTGCCAGCAGCTGGACTAGCGGGAGTACAGATACGCAGTATTTT.

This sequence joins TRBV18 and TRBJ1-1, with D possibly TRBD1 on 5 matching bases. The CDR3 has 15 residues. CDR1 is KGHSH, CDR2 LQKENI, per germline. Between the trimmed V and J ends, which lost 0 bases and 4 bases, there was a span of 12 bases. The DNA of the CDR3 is TGTGCCAGCTCACCACCGGCGGGTAGGGGCACTGAAGCTTTCTTT. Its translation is CASSPPAGRGTEAFF.

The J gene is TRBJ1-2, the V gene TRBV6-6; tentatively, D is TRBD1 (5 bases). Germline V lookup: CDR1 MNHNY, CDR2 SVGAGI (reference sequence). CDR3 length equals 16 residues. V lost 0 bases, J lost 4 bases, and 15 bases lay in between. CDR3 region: CASSYSRTGHPYGYTF. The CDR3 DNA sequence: TGTGCCAGCAGTTACTCTAGGACCGGACACCCCTATGGCTACACCTTC.

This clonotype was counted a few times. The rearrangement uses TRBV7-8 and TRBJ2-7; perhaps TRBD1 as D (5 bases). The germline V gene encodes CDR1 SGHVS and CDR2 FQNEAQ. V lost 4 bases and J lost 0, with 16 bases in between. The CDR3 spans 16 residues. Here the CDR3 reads CASSSQDTRSSYEQYF. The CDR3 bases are TGTGCCAGCAGCTCTCAGGACACCCGAAGCTCCTACGAGCAGTACTTC.

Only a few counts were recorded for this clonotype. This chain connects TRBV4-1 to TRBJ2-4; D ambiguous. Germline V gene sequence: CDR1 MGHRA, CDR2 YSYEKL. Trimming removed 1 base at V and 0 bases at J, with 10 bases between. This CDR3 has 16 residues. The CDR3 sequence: CASSQASALAKNIQYF. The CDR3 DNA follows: TGCGCCAGCAGCCAAGCATCAGCTCTAGCCAAAAACATTCAGTACTTC.

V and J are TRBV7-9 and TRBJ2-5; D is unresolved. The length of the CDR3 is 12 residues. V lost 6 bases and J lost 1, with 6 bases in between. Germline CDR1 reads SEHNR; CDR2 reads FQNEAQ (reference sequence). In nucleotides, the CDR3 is TGTGCCAGCAGGAACATCCAAGAGACCCAGTACTTC. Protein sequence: CASRNIQETQYF.

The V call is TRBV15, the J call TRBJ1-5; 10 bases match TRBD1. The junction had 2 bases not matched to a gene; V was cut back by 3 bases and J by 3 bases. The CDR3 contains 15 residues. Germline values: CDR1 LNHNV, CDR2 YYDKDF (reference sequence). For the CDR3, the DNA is TGTGCCACCAGCAGGGGGACAGGGGTCAATCAGCCCCAGCATTTT. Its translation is CATSRGTGVNQPQHF.

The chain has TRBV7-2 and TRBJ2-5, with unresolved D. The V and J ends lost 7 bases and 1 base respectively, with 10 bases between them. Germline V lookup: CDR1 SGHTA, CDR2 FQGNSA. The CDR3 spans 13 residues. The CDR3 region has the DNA TGTGCCAGCACCATACAGATCCAAGAGACCCAGTACTTC. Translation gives CASTIQIQETQYF. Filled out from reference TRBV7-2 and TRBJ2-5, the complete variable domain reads GAGVSQSPSNKVTEKGKDVELRCDPISGHTALYWYRQSLGQGLEFLIYFQGNSAPDKSGLPSDRFSAERTGGSVSTLTIQRTQQEDSAVYLCASTIQIQETQYFGPGTRLLVL.

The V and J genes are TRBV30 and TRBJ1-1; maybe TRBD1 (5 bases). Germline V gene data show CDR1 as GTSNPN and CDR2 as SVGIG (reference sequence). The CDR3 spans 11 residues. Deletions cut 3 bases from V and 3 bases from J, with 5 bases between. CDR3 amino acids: CAWRGDTEAFF. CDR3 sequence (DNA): TGTGCCTGGAGGGGGGACACTGAAGCTTTCTTT.

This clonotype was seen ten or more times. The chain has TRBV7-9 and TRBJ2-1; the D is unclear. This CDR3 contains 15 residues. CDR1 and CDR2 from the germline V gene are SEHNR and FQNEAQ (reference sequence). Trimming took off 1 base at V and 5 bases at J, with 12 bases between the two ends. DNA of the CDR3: TGTGCCAGCAGCTTAGTTTTAGGACCAAACAATGAGCAGTTCTTC. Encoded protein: CASSLVLGPNNEQFF.

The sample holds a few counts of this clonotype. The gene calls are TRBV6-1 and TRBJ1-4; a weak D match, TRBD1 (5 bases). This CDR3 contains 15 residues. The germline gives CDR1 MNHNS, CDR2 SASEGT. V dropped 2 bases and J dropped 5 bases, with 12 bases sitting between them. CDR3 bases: TGTGCCAGCAGTGAACAGACAGAACCAAATGAAAAACTGTTTTTT. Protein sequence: CASSEQTEPNEKLFF.

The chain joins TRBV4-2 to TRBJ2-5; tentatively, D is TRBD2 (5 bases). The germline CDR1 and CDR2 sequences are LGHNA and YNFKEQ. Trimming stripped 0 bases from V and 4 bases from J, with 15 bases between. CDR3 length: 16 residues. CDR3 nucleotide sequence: TGTGCCAGCAGCCAAGAGATGAGCGGTGCCCCAGAGACCCAGTACTTC. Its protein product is CASSQEMSGAPETQYF.

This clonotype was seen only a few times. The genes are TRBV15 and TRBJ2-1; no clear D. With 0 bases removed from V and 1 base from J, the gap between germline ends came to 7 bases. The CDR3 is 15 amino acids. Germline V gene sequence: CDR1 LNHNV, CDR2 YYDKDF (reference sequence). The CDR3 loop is CATSRDGKSYNEQFF. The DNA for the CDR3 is TGTGCCACCAGCAGAGATGGCAAGTCCTACAATGAGCAGTTCTTC.

CDR3 nucleotides: TGTGCCAGCAGCTCACTCGGGAGCGCTGAAGCTTTCTTT. Protein sequence: CASSSLGSAEAFF. The chain uses TRBV5-6 and TRBJ1-1; D gene unclear. The CDR3 runs 13 residues. The germline V gene encodes CDR1 SGHDT and CDR2 YYEEEE. Trimming took off 3 bases at V and 6 bases at J, with 12 bases between the two ends.